These T cell receptor beta chains were read from a single sample in a study of blood T cell repertoires in COVID-19. Sequencing used immunoSEQ multiplex PCR; TCRdb keeps in-frame clones, though not all of them. The sample consists of about 330,000 clones, 88% of them appearing once. The sequenced sample consisted of PBMCs or T cells enriched from blood (not recorded which). These receptors originate from a man aged 25 to 45 who had recovered from COVID-19. Each CDR3 is given without its conserved first and last residue. Fields, in order: CDR3 length, J gene, V gene, CDR3 protein.

CDR3 length: 13; J gene: TRBJ1-5; V gene: TRBV28; CDR3 protein: ASSWRQGSNQPQH
CDR3 length: 11; J gene: TRBJ1-6; V gene: TRBV30; CDR3 protein: AWSGQSGSPLH
CDR3 length: 12; J gene: TRBJ2-5; V gene: TRBV7-7; CDR3 protein: ASSPRTGQETQY
CDR3 length: 12; J gene: TRBJ1-6; V gene: TRBV28; CDR3 protein: ASSNRGRDSPLH
CDR3 length: 14; J gene: TRBJ2-2; V gene: TRBV5-1; CDR3 protein: ASSGIAGGPTGELF
CDR3 length: 12; J gene: TRBJ1-2; V gene: TRBV27; CDR3 protein: ASSLGGGFYGYT
CDR3 length: 16; J gene: TRBJ2-5; V gene: TRBV5-1; CDR3 protein: ASSLAVSGGARQETQY
CDR3 length: 10; J gene: TRBJ1-2; V gene: TRBV5-6; CDR3 protein: ASSTGGQGYT
CDR3 length: 13; J gene: TRBJ2-2; V gene: TRBV28; CDR3 protein: ASSPGLAGSGELF
CDR3 length: 18; J gene: TRBJ2-1; V gene: TRBV5-5; CDR3 protein: ASSLRLAGGDSPVYNEQF
CDR3 length: 12; J gene: TRBJ1-4; V gene: TRBV5-8; CDR3 protein: ASSLPNRDEKLF
CDR3 length: 10; J gene: TRBJ2-7; V gene: TRBV7-9; CDR3 protein: ASSSDYYEQY
CDR3 length: 9; J gene: TRBJ1-4; V gene: TRBV18; CDR3 protein: ASSRDEKLF
CDR3 length: 14; J gene: TRBJ1-1; V gene: TRBV5-1; CDR3 protein: ASRIQGRGVNTEAF
CDR3 length: 12; J gene: TRBJ2-7; V gene: TRBV15; CDR3 protein: ATSRDRGLYEQY
CDR3 length: 11; J gene: TRBJ1-4; V gene: TRBV28; CDR3 protein: ASSLGTKEKLF
CDR3 length: 11; J gene: TRBJ2-2; V gene: TRBV2; CDR3 protein: ASRLGGTGELF
CDR3 length: 11; J gene: TRBJ1-4; V gene: TRBV30; CDR3 protein: AWRPRKVEKLF
CDR3 length: 11; J gene: TRBJ2-7; V gene: TRBV11-3; CDR3 protein: ASSPRQGSEQY
CDR3 length: 12; J gene: TRBJ2-7; V gene: TRBV6-5; CDR3 protein: ASSYSGQGYEQY
CDR3 length: 11; J gene: TRBJ2-7; V gene: TRBV28; CDR3 protein: ASSFTGVHEQY
CDR3 length: 10; J gene: TRBJ2-3; V gene: TRBV27; CDR3 protein: ASSSLSAGLY
CDR3 length: 13; J gene: TRBJ2-1; V gene: TRBV7-8; CDR3 protein: ASSLMRGDAGEQF
CDR3 length: 17; J gene: TRBJ1-4; V gene: TRBV7-9; CDR3 protein: ASSLAASALDRGSEKLF
CDR3 length: 15; J gene: TRBJ2-3; V gene: TRBV6-4; CDR3 protein: ASSEGVAGGAVDTQY
CDR3 length: 11; J gene: TRBJ2-7; V gene: TRBV10-3; CDR3 protein: ATTLRDKYEQY
CDR3 length: 12; J gene: TRBJ1-5; V gene: TRBV2; CDR3 protein: ASRIRDRSRAQH
CDR3 length: 14; J gene: TRBJ1-4; V gene: TRBV9; CDR3 protein: ASSREGGETNEKLF
CDR3 length: 13; J gene: TRBJ2-7; V gene: TRBV3-1/TRBV3-2; CDR3 protein: ASKDRQGAYYEQY
CDR3 length: 12; J gene: TRBJ2-7; V gene: TRBV7-9; CDR3 protein: ASSLARDSYEQY
CDR3 length: 13; J gene: TRBJ2-7; V gene: TRBV2; CDR3 protein: ASSDGVGQTREQY
CDR3 length: 12; J gene: TRBJ2-2; V gene: TRBV9; CDR3 protein: ASSSGQNTGELF